One and the same sample provided the 5 T cell receptor beta chains below, sequenced in a study of blood T cell repertoires in COVID-19. The protocol was immunoSEQ multiplex PCR, while the TCRdb copy is restricted to in-frame clones and leaves out a portion. The sample lists some 180,000 clones, over 80% occurring once. The sequenced sample was PBMCs or T cells enriched from blood (not recorded which). The receptor set was obtained from a woman under 40 who had been exposed to COVID-19.

The DNA of the CDR3 is TGTGCCAGCAGTTTAGGCTCCGGGACAGGGAGGCACGAGCAGTACTTC. Protein product: CASSLGSGTGRHEQYF. The rearrangement uses TRBV27 and TRBJ2-7; 9 bases are shared with TRBD1. The J segment lost 5 bases and the V segment lost 2 bases, leaving 10 bases of the junction unmatched. The germline V gene has CDR1 MNHEY and CDR2 SMNVEV (reference sequence). CDR3 length: 16 amino acids.

CDR3 sequence: CASSSTGRAGGYTF. The CDR3 bases are TGTGCCAGCAGCTCCACTGGGAGGGCCGGTGGCTACACCTTC. The rearrangement links TRBV7-2 to TRBJ1-2, with no clear D. The CDR3 runs 14 residues. V was trimmed by 4 bases and J by 7 bases, leaving 16 bases between them. CDR1 and CDR2 (germline): SGHTA, FQGNSA.

The V and J genes are TRBV5-5 and TRBJ2-2, with D tentatively TRBD1 (5 bases). This CDR3 comprises 16 residues. The germline V gene has CDR1 SGHKS and CDR2 YYEKEE (reference sequence). V was trimmed by 1 base and J by 2 bases, leaving 12 bases between them. The CDR3 reads CASSLLDTSNTGELFF. The CDR3 nucleotides are TGTGCCAGCAGCTTGTTGGACACTTCAAACACCGGGGAGCTGTTTTTT.

In its sample, this clone was seen once. J is TRBJ2-2 and V is TRBV11-3; the D is unclear. Germline V gives CDR1 SGHNT, CDR2 YENEEA. Trimming left V 4 bases short and J 5 bases short, with 17 bases between. CDR3 length: 16 amino acids. The CDR3 spells CASSYNRLTATGELFF. The CDR3 nucleotides are TGTGCCAGCAGCTACAATAGATTGACTGCTACCGGGGAGCTGTTTTTT.

About this clone itself: This sample includes further DNA sequences coding for the same CDR3. V and J are TRBV14 and TRBJ1-1; D is unclear. The germline V gene encodes CDR1 SGHDN and CDR2 FVKESK. This CDR3 is built from 13 residues. Trimming took off 4 bases at V and 1 base at J, with 7 bases between the two ends. CDR3 DNA sequence: TGTGCCAGCAGCCCCCTCAGGAACACTGAAGCTTTCTTT. It yields the protein CASSPLRNTEAFF.